This T cell receptor beta chain was obtained from a study of T cell changes during pregnancy in multiple sclerosis. CDR1 and CDR2 from the germline V gene are SGHVS and FNYEAQ. With 4 bases removed from V and 3 bases from J, the gap between germline ends came to 6 bases. This CDR3 region has 12 residues. Only a few counts were recorded for this clone. Libraries were prepared by immunoSEQ multiplex PCR; TCRdb keeps only in-frame clonotypes and omits some of them. The sample has more than 80,000 clones, just under 95% seen once. The sequenced sample was peripheral blood, obtained after pregnancy. The chain uses TRBV7-6 and TRBJ1-2; unclear D gene. This TCR came from a female donor with multiple sclerosis, enrolled in a pregnancy study. The DNA of the CDR3 is TGTGCCAGCAGCTCCCGGGACTATGGCTACACCTTC. It codes for CASSSRDYGYTF.